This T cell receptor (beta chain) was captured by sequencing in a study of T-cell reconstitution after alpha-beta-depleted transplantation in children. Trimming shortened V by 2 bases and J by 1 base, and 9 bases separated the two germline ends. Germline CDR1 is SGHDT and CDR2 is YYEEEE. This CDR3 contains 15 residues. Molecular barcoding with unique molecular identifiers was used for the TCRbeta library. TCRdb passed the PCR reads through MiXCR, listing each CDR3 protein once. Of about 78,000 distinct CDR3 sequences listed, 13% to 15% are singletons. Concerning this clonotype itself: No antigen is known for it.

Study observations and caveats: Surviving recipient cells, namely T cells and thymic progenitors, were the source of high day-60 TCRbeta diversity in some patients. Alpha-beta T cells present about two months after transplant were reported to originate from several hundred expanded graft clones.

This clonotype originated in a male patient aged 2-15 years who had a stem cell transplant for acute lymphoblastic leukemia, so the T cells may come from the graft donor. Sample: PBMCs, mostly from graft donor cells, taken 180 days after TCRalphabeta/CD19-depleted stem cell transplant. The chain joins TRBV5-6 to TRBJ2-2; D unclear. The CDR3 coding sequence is TGTGCCAGCAGCTTCGACTCAGGGAACACCGGGGAGCTGTTTTTT. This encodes CASSFDSGNTGELFF.